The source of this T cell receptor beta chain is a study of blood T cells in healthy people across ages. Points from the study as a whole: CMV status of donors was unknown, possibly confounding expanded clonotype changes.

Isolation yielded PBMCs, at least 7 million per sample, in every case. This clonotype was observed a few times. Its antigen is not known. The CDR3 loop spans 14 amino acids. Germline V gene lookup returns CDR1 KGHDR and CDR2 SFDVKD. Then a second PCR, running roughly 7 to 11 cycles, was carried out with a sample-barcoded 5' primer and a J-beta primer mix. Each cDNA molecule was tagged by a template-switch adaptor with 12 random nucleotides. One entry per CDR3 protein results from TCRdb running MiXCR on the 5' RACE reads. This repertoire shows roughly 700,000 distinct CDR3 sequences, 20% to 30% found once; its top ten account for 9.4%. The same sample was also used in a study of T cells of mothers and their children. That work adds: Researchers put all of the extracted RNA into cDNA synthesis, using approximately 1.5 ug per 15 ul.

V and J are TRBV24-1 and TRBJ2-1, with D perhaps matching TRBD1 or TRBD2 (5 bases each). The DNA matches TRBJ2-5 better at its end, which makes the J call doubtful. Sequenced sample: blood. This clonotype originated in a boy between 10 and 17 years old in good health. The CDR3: CATSDLRDGETQYF. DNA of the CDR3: TGTGCCACCAGTGATCTCCGGGACGGAGAGACCCAGTACTTC.